A selection of T cell receptor beta chains follows, all from one sample in a study of CD8+ T cells in alopecia areata. The assay was immunoSEQ multiplex PCR, and TCRdb's table has in-frame clones only and misses some. The sample has 170,000 or so clones; around 50% are singletons. The sequencing used CD8+ T cells sorted from blood, collected at week 24, from a patient treated with tofacitinib. The receptor source for this set is a human donor with alopecia areata. CDR3s include the opening cysteine and the closing phenylalanine or tryptophan. Fields, in order: D gene, clone size, J gene, V gene, CDR3 DNA, CDR3 protein. The D gene is left open where the match is weak. Expanded clones are given a class, and other clones once, few, many or no size at all.

D: -; size: -; J: TRBJ1-1; V: TRBV30; DNA: TGTGCCTGGAATTCGAATAGGCCTGAAGCTTTCTTT; CDR3: CAWNSNRPEAFF
D: -; size: -; J: TRBJ1-5; V: TRBV5-6; DNA: TGTGCCAGCAGCTTGATGGGCGGGCAGCCCCAGCATTTT; CDR3: CASSLMGGQPQHF
D: -; size: -; J: TRBJ2-7; V: TRBV13; DNA: TGTGCCAGCAGCTTAGGGAGGGGCGAGCAGTACTTC; CDR3: CASSLGRGEQYF
D: TRBD1; size: once; J: TRBJ2-7; V: TRBV7-9; DNA: TGTGCCAGCAGCTTAGGGGACAGGGCGCACGAGCAGTACTTC; CDR3: CASSLGDRAHEQYF
D: -; size: -; J: TRBJ1-5; V: TRBV10-3; DNA: TGTGCCATCAGTGAAACCCAGGGGACTCAGCCCCAGCATTTT; CDR3: CAISETQGTQPQHF
D: -; size: few; J: TRBJ1-5; V: TRBV30; DNA: TGTGCCTGGAGCCCACAGGGAAAGAGTCAGCCCCAGCATTTT; CDR3: CAWSPQGKSQPQHF
D: -; size: -; J: TRBJ1-1; V: TRBV29-1; DNA: TGCAGCGTTGGCCGACGGTGGGTGGGCACTGAAGCTTTCTTT; CDR3: CSVGRRWVGTEAFF
D: TRBD1; size: -; J: TRBJ1-3; V: TRBV5-6; DNA: TGTGCCAGCAGCGGCCAAACAGGGGGCGAAGGAAACACCATATATTTT; CDR3: CASSGQTGGEGNTIYF
D: -; size: -; J: TRBJ1-6; V: TRBV4-1; DNA: TGCGCCAGCAGCCTAAGTGCCGGAGTTGATTCACCCCTCCACTTT; CDR3: CASSLSAGVDSPLHF
D: -; size: -; J: TRBJ2-5; V: TRBV12-5; DNA: TGTGCTAGTGCCTCCCGGGCCGTGACCCAGTACTTC; CDR3: CASASRAVTQYF
D: TRBD2; size: -; J: TRBJ2-1; V: TRBV4-2; DNA: TGTGCCAGCAGCCACTGGGACCTAGCGGGGGAGCAGTTCTTC; CDR3: CASSHWDLAGEQFF
D: -; size: -; J: TRBJ2-1; V: TRBV5-6; DNA: TGTGCCAGCAGCTTGGGGGGCGATGAGCAGTTCTTC; CDR3: CASSLGGDEQFF
D: TRBD2; size: -; J: TRBJ2-3; V: TRBV19; DNA: TGTGCCAGTAGTATAGCCGGGGGGGCCCTGGATACGCAGTATTTT; CDR3: CASSIAGGALDTQYF
D: -; size: few; J: TRBJ2-5; V: TRBV4-1; DNA: TGCGCCAGCAGCCAGAGGACCCAGGGCAGAGAGACCCAGTACTTC; CDR3: CASSQRTQGRETQYF
D: -; size: -; J: TRBJ2-7; V: TRBV5-1; DNA: TGCGCCAGCAGCCCCGACTCGATAGCCTCCTACGAGCAGTACTTC; CDR3: CASSPDSIASYEQYF
D: TRBD1; size: -; J: TRBJ2-2; V: TRBV5-6; DNA: TGTGCCAGCAGCTTGAGACAGGGCGGCGGGGAGCTGTTTTTT; CDR3: CASSLRQGGGELFF
D: -; size: -; J: TRBJ1-2; V: TRBV13; DNA: TGTGCCAGCAGCCCTTACGGGCTAGCTAACTATGGCTACACCTTC; CDR3: CASSPYGLANYGYTF
D: -; size: -; J: TRBJ1-1; V: TRBV5-1; DNA: TGCGCCAGCAGCTTGAGACGAGAGGGGAACACTGAAGCTTTCTTT; CDR3: CASSLRREGNTEAFF
D: TRBD1; size: -; J: TRBJ1-1; V: TRBV4-1; DNA: TGCGCCAGCAGCCAGACAGGGGGCGCCTTTAACACTGAAGCTTTCTTT; CDR3: CASSQTGGAFNTEAFF
D: -; size: -; J: TRBJ1-1; V: TRBV29-1; DNA: TGCAGCGTAAACCAGAACACTGAAGCTTTCTTT; CDR3: CSVNQNTEAFF
D: -; size: few; J: TRBJ2-7; V: TRBV30; DNA: TGTGCATGGGACACGAGCTCCTACGAGCAGTACTTC; CDR3: CAWDTSSYEQYF
D: TRBD1; size: -; J: TRBJ2-7; V: TRBV18; DNA: TGTGCCAGCTCACCACCGGACAGGACCCTAGGGCAGTACTTC; CDR3: CASSPPDRTLGQYF
D: -; size: -; J: TRBJ1-1; V: TRBV9; DNA: TGTGCCAGCAGCCTGGGGGGAGAACTTCAGGAAGCTTTCTTT; CDR3: CASSLGGELQEAFF
D: TRBD1; size: -; J: TRBJ1-6; V: TRBV5-6; DNA: TGTGCCAGCAGCCAGACAGACAGGGCATCCTATAATTCACCCCTCCACTTT; CDR3: CASSQTDRASYNSPLHF
D: -; size: -; J: TRBJ1-1; V: TRBV19; DNA: TGTGCCAGTAGTACGTCCGGGACAACGAACACTGAAGCTTTCTTT; CDR3: CASSTSGTTNTEAFF
D: -; size: -; J: TRBJ1-5; V: TRBV6-6; DNA: TGTGCCAGCGGGGACGGAAATCAGCCCCAGCATTTT; CDR3: CASGDGNQPQHF
D: -; size: -; J: TRBJ2-3; V: TRBV5-6; DNA: TGTGCCAGCAGTCGTGGTAGCACAGATACGCAGTATTTT; CDR3: CASSRGSTDTQYF
D: -; size: -; J: TRBJ2-1; V: TRBV4-1; DNA: TGCGCCAGCAGCCAAGGGATGATCGATGAGCAGTTCTTC; CDR3: CASSQGMIDEQFF
D: TRBD2; size: -; J: TRBJ2-1; V: TRBV27; DNA: TGTGCCAGCAGCGACAATCTAGCGGCTTACAATGAGCAGTTCTTC; CDR3: CASSDNLAAYNEQFF
D: TRBD1; size: -; J: TRBJ2-1; V: TRBV2; DNA: TGTGCCAGCAGTGAGGGACAGGGGAATGAGCAGTTCTTC; CDR3: CASSEGQGNEQFF
D: -; size: -; J: TRBJ1-1; V: TRBV7-9; DNA: TGTGCCAGCAGCTTAAACAGGGCGAACACTGAAGCTTTCTTT; CDR3: CASSLNRANTEAFF
D: -; size: few; J: TRBJ2-7; V: TRBV6-5; DNA: TGTGCCACCCGGGACGGCTCCTACGAGCAGTACTTC; CDR3: CATRDGSYEQYF
D: TRBD2; size: -; J: TRBJ2-1; V: TRBV4-1; DNA: TGCGCCAGCAGCCAAGAACCTAGCGGGGGGTACAATGAGCAGTTCTTC; CDR3: CASSQEPSGGYNEQFF
D: TRBD1; size: -; J: TRBJ2-5; V: TRBV6-1; DNA: TGTGCCAGCAGTGAAGCGACAGGGGGAATCCAAGAGACCCAGTACTTC; CDR3: CASSEATGGIQETQYF
D: -; size: -; J: TRBJ1-5; V: TRBV6-5; DNA: TGTGCCAGCAGTTGGACCGAGACCCATCAGCCCCAGCATTTT; CDR3: CASSWTETHQPQHF
D: -; size: few; J: TRBJ1-1; V: TRBV5-1; DNA: TGCGCCAGCAGGCGGGGGGCTGAAGCTTTCTTT; CDR3: CASRRGAEAFF
D: -; size: -; J: TRBJ1-1; V: TRBV7-2; DNA: TGTGCCAGCAGCTTAGGTGCAGGGCCGGGGACTGAAGCTTTCTTT; CDR3: CASSLGAGPGTEAFF
D: -; size: -; J: TRBJ2-7; V: TRBV30; DNA: TGTGCCTGGAGTGTCGTGTCCGGGAGCGAGCAGTACTTC; CDR3: CAWSVVSGSEQYF
D: -; size: -; J: TRBJ2-1; V: TRBV27; DNA: TGTGCCAGCAGTAGACGCGGACGGCTCAATGAGCAGTTCTTC; CDR3: CASSRRGRLNEQFF
D: TRBD2; size: -; J: TRBJ2-1; V: TRBV6-5; DNA: TGTGCCAGCAGTTACGGTAGCGGGGGCCCTAATGAGCAGTTCTTC; CDR3: CASSYGSGGPNEQFF
D: -; size: -; J: TRBJ2-7; V: TRBV6-1; DNA: TGTGCCAGCAGTGATTTTGGGGGCTACGAGCAGTACTTC; CDR3: CASSDFGGYEQYF
D: TRBD1; size: -; J: TRBJ2-6; V: TRBV23-1; DNA: TGCGCCAGCAGTCGGGACAGGGGCTCTGGGGCCAACGTCCTGACTTTC; CDR3: CASSRDRGSGANVLTF